What follows are 20 T cell receptor beta chains derived from one specimen sequenced in a study of T cell responses to AZD1222 COVID-19 vaccine. The repertoire was sequenced with immunoSEQ multiplex PCR; TCRdb's copy has only in-frame clones and lacks some. This sample has 95,000 to 150,000 clones, with around 90% found just once. The source material was peripheral blood, sampled 28 days after the second dose of the MenACWY control vaccine. All receptors come from an adult who received the MenACWY meningococcal vaccine as a control.

V and J are TRBV27 and TRBJ2-1; D may correspond to TRBD1 or TRBD2 (5 bases each). The CDR3 length is 16 residues. Trimming took off 6 bases at V and 0 bases at J, with 15 bases between the two ends. Germline CDR1 is MNHEY and CDR2 is SMNVEV (reference sequence). CDR3 amino acids: CASRGVGLGSYNEQFF. CDR3 in DNA: TGTGCCAGCAGGGGGGTGGGCCTGGGCTCCTACAATGAGCAGTTCTTC.

V and J are TRBV28 and TRBJ1-3, with D possibly TRBD1 on 6 matching bases. The V end was cut by 5 bases, the J end by 4 bases, with 15 bases between. Germline CDR1 MDHEN, CDR2 SYDVKM. CDR3 length: 15 residues. The chain's CDR3 is CASSTLGGGGNTIYF. The CDR3 DNA reads TGTGCCAGCAGTACCCTCGGGGGGGGCGGAAACACCATATATTTT. Based on the CDR3 plus reference TRBV28 and TRBJ1-3, the full variable domain is DVKVTQSSRYLVKRTGEKVFLECVQDMDHENMFWYRQDPGLGLRLIYFSYDVKMKEKGDIPEGYSVSREKKERFSLILESASTNQTSMYLCASSTLGGGGNTIYFGEGSWLTVV.

The chain has TRBV5-1 and TRBJ2-2; 8 nucleotides line up with TRBD2. This CDR3 is 16 amino acids long. The V gene end was trimmed by 1 base and the J gene end by 0 bases; junction bases not matched to a gene: 2. Germline lookup yields CDR1 SGHRS and CDR2 YFSETQ. The CDR3 loop is CASSLTSGANTGELFF. CDR3 sequence (DNA): TGCGCCAGCAGCTTGACTAGCGGAGCGAACACCGGGGAGCTGTTTTTT.

The chain uses TRBV2 and TRBJ1-4; tentative D call: TRBD1 (6 bases). This CDR3 is built from 13 residues. The germline CDR1 and CDR2 sequences are SNHLY and FYNNEI. Trimming stripped 4 bases from V and 7 bases from J, with 10 bases between. The CDR3 bases are TGTGCCAGCAGTGGGACAGATCTTGAAAAACTGTTTTTT. Its translation is CASSGTDLEKLFF.

V is TRBV7-9 and J is TRBJ1-1; D may be TRBD1 (5 bases). This CDR3 has 13 residues. The germline V and J ends were trimmed by 5 bases and 6 bases, with 13 bases remaining between them. The germline CDR1 and CDR2 sequences are SEHNR and FQNEAQ (reference sequence). DNA for the CDR3: TGTGCCAGCAGCCTTGAGGACATTCCTGAAGCTTTCTTT. It encodes CASSLEDIPEAFF.

The rearrangement uses TRBV15 and TRBJ1-1; a weak D match, TRBD1 (5 bases). The CDR3 covers 15 residues. V was cut by 1 base and J by 4 bases, with 13 bases left in between. Germline-derived CDR1 and CDR2 are LNHNV and YYDKDF (reference sequence). The CDR3 is CATSRGQNLGTEAFF. The CDR3 DNA follows: TGTGCCACCAGCAGAGGACAGAACCTTGGCACTGAAGCTTTCTTT.

This chain joins TRBV4-2 and TRBJ2-1, with 16 bases identical to TRBD2. The germline V gene encodes CDR1 LGHNA and CDR2 YNFKEQ. V lost 1 base and J lost 15; bases outside the gene matches: 6. The CDR3 totals 15 residues. The CDR3 bases are TGTGCCAGCAGCCAAGCGGGACTAGCGGGGGGGAACGGGTTCTTC. This sequence encodes CASSQAGLAGGNGFF.

CDR3 residues: CASSPPAGTGGSGELFF. The CDR3, as DNA: TGTGCCAGCAGCCCTCCTGCTGGGACAGGGGGCTCCGGGGAGCTGTTTTTT. The chain employs TRBV6-2 or TRBV6-3 and TRBJ2-2, with TRBD1 identical over 12 bases. The CDR3 runs 17 residues. Trimming cost V 6 bases and J 6 bases; bases outside gene matches: 11. Germline CDR1 MNHEY, CDR2 SVGEGT.

The chain has TRBV27 and TRBJ1-3; D might be TRBD1 (5 bases). Germline loops: CDR1 MNHEY, CDR2 SMNVEV (reference sequence). Trimming took off 6 bases at V and 9 bases at J, with 12 bases between the two ends. The CDR3 length is 12 residues. As DNA, the CDR3 is TGTGCCAGCAGCCACCCCGGGGGCACCATATATTTT. This translates into CASSHPGGTIYF.

This rearrangement joins TRBV27 to TRBJ1-2; D call uncertain. The CDR3 spans 15 residues. CDR1 and CDR2 (germline): MNHEY, SMNVEV (reference sequence). The V and J ends lost 2 bases and 0 bases respectively, with 10 bases between them. The CDR3, as DNA: TGTGCCAGCAGTTTAACTTTTGACACTAACTATGGCTACACCTTC. Translation gives CASSLTFDTNYGYTF.

The gene calls are TRBV7-9 and TRBJ2-7, with D perhaps TRBD1 (6 bases). Germline CDR1 and CDR2: SEHNR and FQNEAQ (reference sequence). Trimming pared 1 base from V and 6 bases from J, leaving 19 bases between. The CDR3 extends over 16 amino acids. Here the CDR3 DNA reads TGTGCCAGCAGCTTAGAGGGGGTTCGCGGTGAGGGCGAGCAGTACTTC. The encoded protein is CASSLEGVRGEGEQYF.

This chain connects TRBV5-6 to TRBJ2-3; D gene unclear. The germline V gene has CDR1 SGHDT and CDR2 YYEEEE. The V end was cut by 3 bases, the J end by 5 bases, with 4 bases between. The CDR3 loop spans 11 amino acids. The CDR3 DNA reads as TGTGCCAGCAGCTCCAGAGATACGCAGTATTTT. Translating it yields CASSSRDTQYF.

The chain has TRBV15 and TRBJ2-5; D may be TRBD1 or TRBD2 (6 bases each). Trimming removed 0 bases from V and 4 bases from J, with 12 bases in between. Germline values: CDR1 LNHNV, CDR2 YYDKDF (reference sequence). The CDR3 is made up of 15 amino acids. The CDR3 nucleotides read TGTGCCACCAGCAGAGATGGGGGGCACGGAGAGACCCAGTACTTC. Amino acids: CATSRDGGHGETQYF.

The V call is TRBV5-1, the J call TRBJ2-7; 7 bases match TRBD1. The germline CDR1 and CDR2 sequences are SGHRS and YFSETQ. Trimming removed 3 bases from V and 2 bases from J; junction bases left unmatched: 5. CDR3 size: 14 residues. As DNA, the CDR3 is TGCGCCAGCAGCTGGGTGGGACAGCCCTACGAGCAGTACTTC. It codes for CASSWVGQPYEQYF.

This clone was counted a single time. The rearrangement uses TRBV11-3 and TRBJ1-5; D may be TRBD1 (5 bases). The germline gives CDR1 SGHNT, CDR2 YENEEA. The V and J ends lost 0 bases and 0 bases respectively, with 9 bases between them. The CDR3 has 16 amino acids. The CDR3 DNA reads as TGTGCCAGCAGCTTAGACAGGGCCGTTAGCAATCAGCCCCAGCATTTT. The encoded protein is CASSLDRAVSNQPQHF.

V and J are TRBV5-1 and TRBJ2-3; 14 bases map to TRBD2. Germline trimming cut 4 bases from V and 5 bases from J; bases unmatched to any gene: 6. The germline V gene encodes CDR1 SGHRS and CDR2 YFSETQ. The CDR3 runs 16 residues. The chain's CDR3 is CASSPLGLAGGDTQYF. In nucleotides, the CDR3 is TGCGCCAGCAGCCCCCTTGGACTAGCGGGAGGAGATACGCAGTATTTT.

This chain connects TRBV5-5 to TRBJ2-4; the D is unclear. The germline V gene has CDR1 SGHKS and CDR2 YYEKEE (reference sequence). V was shortened by 6 bases and J by 4 bases, with 20 bases between the two germline ends. The CDR3 contains 16 residues. The DNA of the CDR3 is TGTGCCAGCACCGTCCTACCAACAGAGAATAAAAACATTCAGTACTTC. It specifies CASTVLPTENKNIQYF.

The gene calls are TRBV13 and TRBJ2-5, with D perhaps matching TRBD1 (5 bases). The CDR3 length is 14 residues. Germline-derived CDR1 and CDR2 are PRHDT and FYEKMQ (reference sequence). V dropped 7 bases and J dropped 0 bases, with 12 bases sitting between them. Here the CDR3 reads CASNEGADQETQYF. CDR3 sequence (DNA): TGTGCCAGCAACGAAGGGGCAGACCAAGAGACCCAGTACTTC.

The rearrangement links TRBV7-8 to TRBJ1-5, with TRBD1 matching over 7 bases. CDR1 and CDR2 (germline): SGHVS, FQNEAQ. The CDR3 runs 16 residues. V lost 5 bases and J lost 9; bases outside the gene matches: 16. The CDR3 spells CASSNPGTEGDRPQHF. CDR3 nucleotides: TGTGCCAGCAGCAACCCGGGGACAGAAGGAGACAGGCCCCAGCATTTT.

Many counts were recorded for this clone. The rearrangement joins TRBV7-2 to TRBJ1-6, with no clear D. Trimming took 1 base from V and 6 from J, leaving 10 bases between them. This CDR3 has 15 residues. Looked up from germline, CDR1 is SGHTA and CDR2 is FQGNSA. The CDR3 sequence is CASSLGPGGNSPLHF. Written as DNA, the CDR3 is TGTGCCAGCAGCTTAGGCCCCGGAGGTAATTCACCCCTCCACTTT.